This T cell receptor (beta chain) was identified during a study of T cell responses to AZD1222 COVID-19 vaccine. Assay: immunoSEQ multiplex PCR; the TCRdb copy retains only in-frame clones and omits some. The sample records about 100,000 clones, approximately 83% being singletons. Between the trimmed V and J ends, which lost 4 bases and 2 bases, there was a span of 11 bases. Per the germline V gene, CDR1 is SGHVS and CDR2 is FQNEAQ. The CDR3 has 14 amino acids. Specimen: peripheral blood, collected on day 0 of AZD1222 vaccination. This receptor was obtained from an adult in good health. J is TRBJ2-5 and V is TRBV7-8; D is ambiguous. As DNA, the CDR3 is TGTGCCAGCAGCTCACAGACCCCTCAAGAGACCCAGTACTTC. Amino acids: CASSSQTPQETQYF.